These T cell receptor beta chains were read from a single sample in a study of T-cell reconstitution after alpha-beta-depleted transplantation in children. TCRdb reanalysed the PCR reads using MiXCR and keeps one entry per CDR3 protein. This sample carries approximately 500,000 distinct CDR3 sequences, 27% of them seen once, and the ten largest clones take around 36%. The sample was PBMCs, taken before TCRalphabeta/CD19-depleted stem cell transplant. These TCRs come from a boy less than two years old with Wiskott-Aldrich syndrome, due to receive a stem cell transplant. Each CDR3 is given with its conserved first and last residue. The D gene is left open where the match is weak. The size field is filled for only some rows; it gives once, few, many or a size class.

abundance: NA
len: 13
d_gene: NA
v_gene: TRBV5-6
j_gene: TRBJ1-4
CDR3aa: CASSSGLGEKLFF
CDR3nt: TGTGCCAGCAGCTCCGGGTTGGGAGAAAAACTGTTTTTT

abundance: NA
len: 17
d_gene: NA
v_gene: TRBV19
j_gene: TRBJ2-2
CDR3aa: CASRRGGSSLNTGELFF
CDR3nt: TGTGCCAGTAGGCGAGGGGGAAGTTCCTTGAACACCGGGGAGCTGTTTTTT

abundance: few
len: 15
d_gene: NA
v_gene: TRBV6-5
j_gene: TRBJ2-1
CDR3aa: CASSYRLGGGNEQFF
CDR3nt: TGTGCCAGCAGTTACAGGCTAGGAGGTGGCAATGAGCAGTTCTTC

abundance: NA
len: 17
d_gene: TRBD2
v_gene: TRBV4-2
j_gene: TRBJ2-7
CDR3aa: CASSQDGGLAETYEQYF
CDR3nt: TGTGCCAGCAGCCAAGATGGGGGACTAGCGGAGACCTACGAGCAGTACTTC

abundance: few
len: 14
d_gene: NA
v_gene: TRBV10-3
j_gene: TRBJ2-2
CDR3aa: CAISESRGTGELFF
CDR3nt: TGTGCCATCAGTGAGTCACGAGGGACCGGGGAGCTGTTTTTT

abundance: NA
len: 17
d_gene: TRBD2
v_gene: TRBV7-9
j_gene: TRBJ2-1
CDR3aa: CASSLRLGTSGFNEQFF
CDR3nt: TGTGCCAGCAGCTTGCGTCTCGGGACTAGCGGGTTCAATGAGCAGTTCTTC

abundance: NA
len: 15
d_gene: NA
v_gene: TRBV4-2
j_gene: TRBJ2-5
CDR3aa: CASSQAVGSQETQYF
CDR3nt: TGTGCCAGCAGCCAAGCAGTGGGGAGCCAAGAGACCCAGTACTTC

abundance: NA
len: 12
d_gene: NA
v_gene: TRBV4-2
j_gene: TRBJ2-1
CDR3aa: CASSQDSGEQFF
CDR3nt: TGTGCCAGCAGCCAAGACTCTGGGGAGCAGTTCTTC

abundance: NA
len: 14
d_gene: NA
v_gene: TRBV28
j_gene: TRBJ2-7
CDR3aa: CASSQSYSSYEQYF
CDR3nt: TGTGCCAGCAGCCAGAGCTATAGCTCCTACGAGCAGTACTTC

abundance: NA
len: 14
d_gene: NA
v_gene: TRBV10-3
j_gene: TRBJ2-1
CDR3aa: CAIRELSSYNEQFF
CDR3nt: TGTGCCATCAGGGAACTAAGCTCCTACAATGAGCAGTTCTTC

abundance: few
len: 13
d_gene: NA
v_gene: TRBV18
j_gene: TRBJ2-5
CDR3aa: CASSRNAAETQYF
CDR3nt: TGTGCCAGCTCACGGAATGCGGCAGAGACCCAGTACTTC

abundance: few
len: 15
d_gene: NA
v_gene: TRBV3-1
j_gene: TRBJ2-1
CDR3aa: CASSQGPAVYNEQFF
CDR3nt: TGTGCCAGCAGCCAGGGCCCAGCGGTCTACAATGAGCAGTTCTTC

abundance: few
len: 15
d_gene: NA
v_gene: TRBV5-6
j_gene: TRBJ2-1
CDR3aa: CASSPDYINHNEQFF
CDR3nt: TGTGCCAGCAGCCCAGACTACATTAACCACAATGAGCAGTTCTTC

abundance: NA
len: 13
d_gene: NA
v_gene: TRBV10-3
j_gene: TRBJ2-5
CDR3aa: CAIRPWEKETQYF
CDR3nt: TGTGCCATCAGACCCTGGGAAAAAGAGACCCAGTACTTC

abundance: NA
len: 14
d_gene: NA
v_gene: TRBV5-1
j_gene: TRBJ2-4
CDR3aa: CASSLEQGRDIQYF
CDR3nt: TGCGCCAGCAGCTTGGAACAGGGACGGGACATTCAGTACTTC

abundance: few
len: 15
d_gene: TRBD2
v_gene: TRBV15
j_gene: TRBJ2-3
CDR3aa: CATSPHGGFTDTQYF
CDR3nt: TGTGCCACCAGCCCCCACGGGGGGTTCACAGATACGCAGTATTTT

abundance: NA
len: 18
d_gene: TRBD2
v_gene: TRBV19
j_gene: TRBJ2-1
CDR3aa: CASSIGLAGGLSYNEQFF
CDR3nt: TGTGCCAGTAGTATTGGGCTAGCGGGAGGATTATCCTACAATGAGCAGTTCTTC

abundance: NA
len: 14
d_gene: NA
v_gene: TRBV5-1
j_gene: TRBJ2-1
CDR3aa: CASSFPGFYNEQFF
CDR3nt: TGCGCCAGCAGCTTCCCGGGTTTCTACAATGAGCAGTTCTTC

abundance: few
len: 14
d_gene: NA
v_gene: TRBV30
j_gene: TRBJ1-2
CDR3aa: CAWSVVRANYGYTF
CDR3nt: TGTGCCTGGAGTGTCGTCAGGGCAAACTATGGCTACACCTTC

abundance: NA
len: 14
d_gene: TRBD1
v_gene: TRBV28
j_gene: TRBJ1-1
CDR3aa: CASSRDRVVSEAFF
CDR3nt: TGTGCCAGCAGTCGGGACAGGGTTGTTTCTGAAGCTTTCTTT

abundance: few
len: 15
d_gene: TRBD2
v_gene: TRBV12-3/TRBV12-4
j_gene: TRBJ2-1
CDR3aa: CASSPGTSGKNEQFF
CDR3nt: TGTGCCAGCAGTCCCGGGACTAGCGGGAAGAATGAGCAGTTCTTC

abundance: few
len: 14
d_gene: NA
v_gene: TRBV20-1
j_gene: TRBJ2-7
CDR3aa: CSAIGRGKSYEQYF
CDR3nt: TGCAGTGCTATTGGGCGGGGAAAATCCTACGAGCAGTACTTC

abundance: NA
len: 15
d_gene: TRBD2
v_gene: TRBV15
j_gene: TRBJ2-3
CDR3aa: CATRRLAGFTDTQYF
CDR3nt: TGTGCCACCAGGCGACTAGCGGGATTCACAGATACGCAGTATTTT

abundance: few
len: 14
d_gene: NA
v_gene: TRBV6-1
j_gene: TRBJ2-1
CDR3aa: CASARQTTYNEQFF
CDR3nt: TGTGCCAGTGCTCGTCAGACTACATACAATGAGCAGTTCTTC

abundance: few
len: 12
d_gene: NA
v_gene: TRBV20-1
j_gene: TRBJ2-5
CDR3aa: CSARSVRKTQYF
CDR3nt: TGCAGTGCTAGGAGCGTTAGAAAGACCCAGTACTTC

abundance: few
len: 15
d_gene: TRBD2
v_gene: TRBV20-1
j_gene: TRBJ2-1
CDR3aa: CSANGGRARGNEQFF
CDR3nt: TGCAGTGCTAATGGCGGGAGGGCCAGGGGCAATGAGCAGTTCTTC

abundance: NA
len: 16
d_gene: NA
v_gene: TRBV4-3
j_gene: TRBJ1-5
CDR3aa: CASSQDGVRSNQPQHF
CDR3nt: TGCGCCAGCAGCCAAGACGGGGTAAGGAGCAATCAGCCCCAGCATTTT

abundance: NA
len: 13
d_gene: NA
v_gene: TRBV20-1
j_gene: TRBJ2-3
CDR3aa: CSARWQGEDTQYF
CDR3nt: TGCAGTGCTAGGTGGCAGGGTGAAGATACGCAGTATTTT

abundance: NA
len: 12
d_gene: NA
v_gene: TRBV6-2/TRBV6-3
j_gene: TRBJ1-1
CDR3aa: CASSWGRTEAFF
CDR3nt: TGTGCCAGCAGTTGGGGACGGACTGAAGCTTTCTTT

abundance: NA
len: 16
d_gene: TRBD1
v_gene: TRBV12-3/TRBV12-4
j_gene: TRBJ1-5
CDR3aa: CASRATGLGENQPQHF
CDR3nt: TGTGCCAGCAGGGCGACAGGGCTAGGAGAAAATCAGCCCCAGCATTTT

abundance: few
len: 13
d_gene: NA
v_gene: TRBV5-1
j_gene: TRBJ2-5
CDR3aa: CASSAERGETQYF
CDR3nt: TGCGCCAGCAGCGCGGAAAGAGGGGAGACCCAGTACTTC

abundance: NA
len: 11
d_gene: NA
v_gene: TRBV20-1
j_gene: TRBJ1-5
CDR3aa: CSARGVSYQHF
CDR3nt: TGCAGTGCTAGAGGGGTTTCATACCAGCATTTT

abundance: NA
len: 15
d_gene: NA
v_gene: TRBV6-1
j_gene: TRBJ1-5
CDR3aa: CASQNRDKPNQPQHF
CDR3nt: TGTGCCAGCCAAAATCGGGACAAACCCAATCAGCCCCAGCATTTT

abundance: NA
len: 12
d_gene: NA
v_gene: TRBV10-3
j_gene: TRBJ2-5
CDR3aa: CAIAVNGETQYF
CDR3nt: TGTGCCATCGCTGTTAACGGAGAGACCCAGTACTTC

abundance: few
len: 13
d_gene: NA
v_gene: TRBV20-1
j_gene: TRBJ2-5
CDR3aa: CSASPTFQETQYF
CDR3nt: TGCAGTGCAAGTCCGACATTCCAAGAGACCCAGTACTTC

abundance: NA
len: 15
d_gene: TRBD2
v_gene: TRBV25-1
j_gene: TRBJ2-1
CDR3aa: CASNRGGGIYNEQFF
CDR3nt: TGTGCCAGCAACCGTGGCGGGGGGATATACAATGAGCAGTTCTTC

abundance: NA
len: 17
d_gene: TRBD2
v_gene: TRBV11-2
j_gene: TRBJ2-2
CDR3aa: CASSLDQGGRNTGELFF
CDR3nt: TGTGCCAGCAGCTTAGATCAAGGCGGGAGGAACACCGGGGAGCTGTTTTTT

abundance: NA
len: 19
d_gene: TRBD2
v_gene: TRBV27
j_gene: TRBJ2-1
CDR3aa: CASSLYRGASGDSYNEQFF
CDR3nt: TGTGCCAGCAGTTTATATCGGGGGGCTAGCGGGGACTCCTACAATGAGCAGTTCTTC

abundance: NA
len: 15
d_gene: NA
v_gene: TRBV4-1
j_gene: TRBJ1-2
CDR3aa: CASSHPDRFGGGYTF
CDR3nt: TGCGCCAGCAGCCACCCTGACAGGTTTGGGGGCGGCTACACCTTC

abundance: NA
len: 17
d_gene: NA
v_gene: TRBV12-3/TRBV12-4
j_gene: TRBJ2-2
CDR3aa: CASSFSQGGAFTGELFF
CDR3nt: TGTGCCAGCAGTTTCTCACAGGGTGGAGCCTTCACCGGGGAGCTGTTTTTT

abundance: few
len: 19
d_gene: TRBD2
v_gene: TRBV25-1
j_gene: TRBJ2-1
CDR3aa: CASSDSLAGPLASYNEQFF
CDR3nt: TGTGCCAGCAGTGATAGTCTAGCGGGACCACTTGCCTCCTACAATGAGCAGTTCTTC

abundance: NA
len: 16
d_gene: TRBD2
v_gene: TRBV5-1
j_gene: TRBJ2-1
CDR3aa: CASSLDPGLAINEQFF
CDR3nt: TGCGCCAGCAGCTTGGATCCGGGACTAGCGATCAATGAGCAGTTCTTC

abundance: few
len: 15
d_gene: TRBD1
v_gene: TRBV5-1
j_gene: TRBJ2-2
CDR3aa: CASSSWTGGAGELFF
CDR3nt: TGCGCCAGCAGCTCCTGGACAGGGGGAGCCGGGGAGCTGTTTTTT

abundance: NA
len: 15
d_gene: TRBD1
v_gene: TRBV5-1
j_gene: TRBJ1-5
CDR3aa: CASSLWGQGDQPQHF
CDR3nt: TGCGCCAGCAGCTTGTGGGGCCAGGGGGATCAGCCCCAGCATTTT

abundance: once
len: 12
d_gene: NA
v_gene: TRBV5-1
j_gene: TRBJ2-7
CDR3aa: CASRLIGDEQYF
CDR3nt: TGCGCCAGCCGCCTCATAGGCGACGAGCAGTACTTC